This T cell receptor (beta chain) was captured by sequencing in a study of metastatic and nonmetastatic thyroid tumors. In the study overall: Repertoire data that came from the blood and tumor or nodule tissue of malignant and benign thyroid patients were compared. Study results and caveats: Reports indicated that malignant thyroid tumors showed significantly higher TCR beta diversity than benign nodules did, in blood and tumor.

The CDR3 spans 13 residues. Between the trimmed V and J ends, which lost 5 bases and 3 bases, there was a span of 9 bases. CDR1 and CDR2 (germline): SGHNT, YENEEA. TCRdb reprocessed the PCR reads using MiXCR. This table holds about 15,000 clones, 25% to 35% found once. On this clone itself: Its cognate antigen is unknown.

Patients underwent thyroid surgery, and none had received any treatment before it. The genes are TRBV11-3 and TRBJ2-3; no definite D call. The TCR comes from a female donor with papillary thyroid cancer or a benign thyroid nodule (not recorded which). Some clones in this sample may be carry-over from other donors' samples. The sequencing sample was made of tumor tissue. The CDR3 here is CASSQESTDTQYF. The CDR3 nucleotides are TGTGCCAGCAGCCAAGAAAGTACAGATACGCAGTATTTT.